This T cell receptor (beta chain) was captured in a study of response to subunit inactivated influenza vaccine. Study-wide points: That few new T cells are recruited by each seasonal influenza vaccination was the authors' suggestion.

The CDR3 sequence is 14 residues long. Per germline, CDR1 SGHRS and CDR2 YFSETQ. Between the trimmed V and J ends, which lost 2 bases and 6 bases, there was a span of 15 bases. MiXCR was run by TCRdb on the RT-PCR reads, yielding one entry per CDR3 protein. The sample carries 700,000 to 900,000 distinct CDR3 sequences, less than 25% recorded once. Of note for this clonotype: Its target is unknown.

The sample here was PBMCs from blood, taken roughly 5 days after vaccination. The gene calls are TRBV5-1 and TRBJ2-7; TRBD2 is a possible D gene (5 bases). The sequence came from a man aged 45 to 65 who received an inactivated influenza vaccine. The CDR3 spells CASSFDFPGSEQYF. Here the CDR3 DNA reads TGCGCCAGCAGCTTCGACTTCCCGGGGAGCGAGCAGTACTTC.